Following are 7 T cell receptor beta chains from one sample sequenced in a study of cytomegalovirus exposure and HLA in healthy donors. Libraries were prepared by immunoSEQ multiplex PCR; TCRdb keeps only in-frame clonotypes and omits some of them. The table records under 400,000 clones, approximately 88% of them present only once. The sample taken for sequencing was PBMCs. The receptors were sampled from a young man in good health and CMV-seronegative.

The rearrangement joins TRBV5-1 to TRBJ2-6; TRBD2 matches 7 bases. The CDR3 consists of 17 residues. Germline CDR1 and CDR2: SGHRS and YFSETQ. Trimming removed 6 bases from V and 2 bases from J; junction bases left unmatched: 11. The DNA for the CDR3 is TGCGCCAGCAAGTTCGGGGAGGGGAAGACTGGGGCCAACGTCCTGACTTTC. This gives the protein CASKFGEGKTGANVLTF.

The chain couples TRBV7-6 to TRBJ2-1; tentative D call: TRBD2 (5 bases). In germline, CDR1 is SGHVS, CDR2 FNYEAQ. The V end was cut by 1 base, the J end by 8 bases, with 15 bases between. The CDR3 is 15 amino acids. In DNA, the CDR3 is TGTGCCAGCAGCTTAGTTAACGCCGGGGTTGATGAGCAGTTCTTC. Translation: CASSLVNAGVDEQFF.

The chain is built from TRBV6-6 and TRBJ1-2, with 10 bases identical to TRBD1. The V segment lost 7 bases and the J segment 9 bases; nucleotides outside the gene matches: 11. Germline V gives CDR1 MNHNY, CDR2 SVGAGI (reference sequence). CDR3 length equals 14 residues. The CDR3 DNA follows: TGTGCCAGCATTCAGACCGGGACAGGGGCCCGCTACACCTTC. It codes for CASIQTGTGARYTF.

J is TRBJ2-7 and V is TRBV4-1, with TRBD2 matching 13 bases. Germline V lookup: CDR1 MGHRA, CDR2 YSYEKL. V lost 1 base, J lost 5 bases, and 5 bases stayed unmatched. The CDR3 loop spans 16 amino acids. CDR3 residues: CASSQGRLAGGHEQYF. The CDR3 DNA sequence: TGCGCCAGCAGCCAAGGACGACTAGCGGGGGGCCACGAGCAGTACTTC.

This clone is a singleton in its sample. The chain couples TRBV19 to TRBJ2-1; tentatively, D is TRBD2 (7 bases). Looked up from germline, CDR1 is LNHDA and CDR2 is SQIVND (reference sequence). V gave up 7 bases and J gave up 0 bases, with 22 bases separating them. The length of the CDR3 is 18 residues. The CDR3 DNA is TGTGCCAGTACCCCCGGGGGGCCGTTTAGGAGCTCCTACAATGAGCAGTTCTTC. It encodes CASTPGGPFRSSYNEQFF.

CDR3 residues: CASSLETGDSYNEQFF. The CDR3 region has the DNA TGCGCCAGCAGCCTAGAGACAGGGGACTCCTACAATGAGCAGTTCTTC. V is TRBV4-3 and J is TRBJ2-1, with TRBD1 identical over 8 bases. Per the germline V gene, CDR1 is LGHNA and CDR2 is YSLEER. The CDR3 is made up of 16 amino acids. V shed 4 bases, J shed 0 bases, and the junction held 5 bases outside the gene matches.

The table lists this clone with a count of one. The V call is TRBV7-9, the J call TRBJ1-1; TRBD1 matches 8 bases. J was trimmed by 8 bases and V by 3 bases; bases with no gene match: 5. This CDR3 has 13 amino acids. Looked up from germline, CDR1 is SEHNR and CDR2 is FQNEAQ (reference sequence). The CDR3 coding sequence is TGTGCCAGCAGCTTCAGACAGGGGCAAGAAGCTTTCTTT. Amino acids: CASSFRQGQEAFF. Variable domain in full (rest from reference TRBV7-9 and TRBJ1-1): DTGVSQNPRHKITKRGQNVTFRCDPISEHNRLYWYRQTLGQGPEFLTYFQNEAQLEKSRLLSDRFSAERPKGSFSTLEIQRTEQGDSAMYLCASSFRQGQEAFFGQGTRLTVV.